This section outlines one T cell receptor (beta chain) sequence together with its context. This sample is part of a study of blood T cell repertoires in COVID-19. V shed 2 bases, J shed 6 bases, and the junction held 4 bases outside the gene matches. The CDR3 is made up of 13 amino acids. Germline V gene sequence: CDR1 SGHRS, CDR2 YFSETQ. The data were produced by immunoSEQ multiplex PCR, yet TCRdb's version contains in-frame clones alone and is incomplete. The sample carries over 600,000 clones, 85% to 90% recorded once. The specimen sequenced was peripheral blood. The clonotype originates from a woman aged 18 to 35 with acute or convalescent COVID-19. This rearrangement joins TRBV5-1 to TRBJ2-7, with 8 bases that match TRBD1. In DNA form, the CDR3 reads TGCGCCAGCAGCTTAGACAGGGGCCGCGAGCAGTACTTC. Protein: CASSLDRGREQYF.